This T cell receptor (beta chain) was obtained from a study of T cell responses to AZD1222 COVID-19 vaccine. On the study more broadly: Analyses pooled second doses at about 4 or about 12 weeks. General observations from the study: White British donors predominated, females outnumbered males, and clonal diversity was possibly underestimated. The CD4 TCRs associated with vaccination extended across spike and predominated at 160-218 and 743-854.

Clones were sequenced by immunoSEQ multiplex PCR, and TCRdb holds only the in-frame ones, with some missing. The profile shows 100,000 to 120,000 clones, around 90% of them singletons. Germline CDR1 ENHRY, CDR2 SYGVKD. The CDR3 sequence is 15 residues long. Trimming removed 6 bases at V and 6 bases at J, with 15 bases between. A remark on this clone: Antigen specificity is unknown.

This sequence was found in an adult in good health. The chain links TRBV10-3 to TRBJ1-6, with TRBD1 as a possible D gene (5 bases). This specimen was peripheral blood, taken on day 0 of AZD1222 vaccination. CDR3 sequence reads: CAIRGEAVTNSPLHF. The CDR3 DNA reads TGTGCCATCAGGGGGGAGGCAGTCACTAATTCACCCCTCCACTTT.